This entry concerns a single T cell receptor beta chain. As yet, its antigen is unknown. The sample comes from a study of T cell responses to AZD1222 COVID-19 vaccine. Assay used: immunoSEQ multiplex PCR; TCRdb lists only in-frame clones, some missing. The sample has some 74,000 clones; 75% to 90% are singletons. Regarding the study as a whole: Distributed over spike, vaccine-associated CD4 TCRs predominated at 160-218 and 743-854. Most donors were white British, females outnumbered males, and clonal diversity was possibly underestimated. Increases in Spike-specific TCR breadth and depth were seen after two AZD1222 doses. Baseline serology detected seropositivity in only six or seven AZD1222 recipients.

Looked up from germline, CDR1 is SGHTA and CDR2 is FQGNSA. Trimming took 1 base from V and 3 from J, leaving 7 bases between them. CDR3 length: 13 amino acids. This chain connects TRBV7-2 to TRBJ2-7; D tentatively reads TRBD1 or TRBD2 (5 bases each). This receptor was taken from an adult who received the AZD1222 COVID-19 vaccine. The material was peripheral blood, obtained 28 days after the second AZD1222 dose. In nucleotides, the CDR3 is TGTGCCAGCAGCTTAGGAGGGGACTACGAGCAGTACTTC. It codes for CASSLGGDYEQYF.